The 5 T cell receptor beta chains presented below share a single source sample, sequenced in a study of cytomegalovirus exposure and HLA in healthy donors. Vbeta (60) and Jbeta (13) primers were used in the PCR. Using immunoSEQ multiplex PCR, the repertoire was profiled, and TCRdb retains in-frame clones only, with some absent. The sample lists about 130,000 clones, around 80% occurring once. The source material was PBMCs. These receptors were obtained from a woman between 35 and 50 years old in good health and CMV-seronegative.

This clone appeared once. The CDR3 nucleotides are TGTGCCAGCAGCGAAGGGGAGACAGGGTATGAAGACGAGCAGTACTTC. Protein sequence: CASSEGETGYEDEQYF. The chain employs TRBV21-1 and TRBJ2-7; TRBD1, the table's D call, lacks a check against the DNA. TRBV21-1 is assigned pseudogene status. The CDR3 extends over 16 amino acids.

The chain couples TRBV4-1 to TRBJ2-7; tentative D call: TRBD2 (6 bases). The CDR3 length is 16 residues. Germline V gene data show CDR1 as MGHRA and CDR2 as YSYEKL. V dropped 1 base and J dropped 3 bases, with 16 bases sitting between them. The DNA for the CDR3 is TGCGCCAGCAGCCAAGCCTCCTGGGGAGGAGGCTACGAGCAGTACTTC. Its protein product is CASSQASWGGGYEQYF.

The chain couples TRBV2 to TRBJ2-5, with 14 positions matching TRBD2. Germline V gene sequence: CDR1 SNHLY, CDR2 FYNNEI. The trim removed 7 bases at V and 5 bases at J, leaving 12 bases unmatched. This CDR3 has 17 residues. CDR3 DNA: TGTGCCAGCACTCTAAACCGACTAGCGGGAGGGCCGGAGACCCAGTACTTC. It is translated as CASTLNRLAGGPETQYF.

The rearrangement joins TRBV5-4 to TRBJ2-7; TRBD1 aligns across 7 bases. Germline CDR1 is SGHNT and CDR2 is YYREEE (reference sequence). This CDR3 contains 14 residues. V shed 0 bases and J 0 bases; nucleotides not matched to a gene: 0. The CDR3 spells CASSLDRGSYEQYF. In nucleotides, the CDR3 is TGTGCCAGCAGCTTGGACAGGGGCTCCTACGAGCAGTACTTC.

CDR3 bases: TGTGCCAGCAGTTATTCCAGGGAAGGGTACGAGCAGTACTTC. Translation gives CASSYSREGYEQYF. V gene TRBV6-5 combines with J gene TRBJ2-7; D perhaps matches TRBD1 (5 bases). The CDR3 covers 14 residues. Between the trimmed V and J ends, which lost 3 bases and 4 bases, there was a span of 13 bases. CDR1 is MNHEY, CDR2 SVGAGI, per germline.